This T cell receptor (beta chain) derives from a study of cytomegalovirus exposure and HLA in healthy donors (dated by TCRdb to 2016 to 2017). About the study as a whole: An earlier analysis of more than 550 of the donors reported about 300 Gb of sequence data and 117 million unique TCR beta sequences obtained from about 200 million T cells. HLA typing included class I and class II loci at four-digit resolution. The number of donors typed differed by locus, with roughly 620-640 for A, B, C, DRB1 and DQB1, approximately 500 for DQA1, 606 for DPA1, and some 440 for DPB1. A later analysis re-examined previously published TCR beta repertoires from 610 or so donors and added high-resolution HLA genotyping to investigate patterns of TCR occurrence. Alongside the repertoire data, information on donor age, sex, ethnicity and CMV serostatus was compiled. An earlier analysis of around 580 of the donors used high-throughput TCR beta sequencing to judge whether each TCR beta V gene segment behaved as functional or pseudogenic. Of the roughly 430 genotyped donors, about 80% fell in the genetic ancestry cluster associated with self-reported Caucasian donors. Along with the approximately 700-subject first cohort, a separate validation cohort of over 90 different subjects was used. Across some 400 genotyped donors of the cohort, an average of about 200,000 unique TCR beta nucleotide sequences per donor were sequenced, and 15% to 20% of those sequences were non-productive. Genome-wide SNP genotypes for about 60% of the roughly 670 donors were used in a later genetic analysis, which treated that subset as a discovery cohort. Because of strong linkage in the cohort, a handful of DR-DQ haplotypes were treated as single units for association and clustering. The aim of the study was to test whether cataloging public T cell receptors could identify signatures of past pathogen exposure. The study profiled the T cell repertoires of approximately 700 subjects by immunosequencing and related them to cytomegalovirus serostatus. Rather than drawing on any new phenotypic data, the later analysis identified candidate immune exposures from TCR beta sequences and the way those sequences occurred across donors. Roughly 300 gigabases of sequencing data and around 80 million unique TCR sequences made up an early release that covered roughly 670 HLA-typed donors. Every repertoire in the discovery cohort had been generated on one and the same sequencing platform. To predict cytomegalovirus infection status, the study combined high-throughput TCR immunosequencing, statistical association of individual TCRs with disease status, and machine learning.

Library preparation employed the immunoSEQ multiplex PCR assay. For the multiplex PCR, a mixture combining 60 forward primers for TCR Vbeta segments and 13 reverse primers for TCR Jbeta segments was used. The CDR3 region of rearranged TCR beta genes was amplified from genomic DNA with a multiplex PCR assay. On the Illumina HiSeq System, the amplified TCR beta libraries were sequenced as 87-base-pair reads. In the original analysis: A later analysis counted about 80 million unique TCR beta chains across the roughly 700 repertoires, and some 11 million of these chains were shared by at least two donors. To remove PCR and sequencing errors, raw reads were error-corrected and collapsed into unique sequences using a nearest-neighbor algorithm that merged closely related sequences. CDR3 sequences were aligned to IMGT reference sequences to assign V, D and J gene segments. Each retained sequence needed at least a six-nucleotide match to both a V gene segment and a J gene segment. Rearrangements were called productive when the CDR3 lacked stop codons and stayed in frame with V and J; all others were non-productive. CDR3 was defined by IMGT convention, running from the second conserved V-encoded cysteine to the conserved J-encoded phenylalanine. Sequences without an unambiguous match to a single V gene segment were excluded from the earlier analysis of a few hundred of the donors. In an earlier analysis of roughly 500 of the donors, V segments were called functional above 56.7% productive rearrangements and were called segregating when the between-donor standard deviation exceeded 5%. To diagnose cytomegalovirus status from the catalog of TCR beta chain sequences, a statistical classification framework was built. In a later analysis, TCR nucleotide sequences were compared against IMGT/GENE-DB human TR gene sequences so that V and J genes could be assigned. In a later analysis, CDR3 sequences and most-parsimonious VDJ recombination scenarios were assigned using the TCRdist pipeline. In a later analysis, every TCR beta chain was defined by the combination of its CDR3 amino acid sequence and its V-gene family, and reads without a unique V-gene family were dropped. In a later analysis, approximately 590 highly shared, low-generation-probability nucleotide sequences were removed to address suspected cross-contamination and a sequencing artifact. In a later analysis, a clonal expansion index was calculated for each public chain from normalized within-repertoire ranks of inferred template counts. In a later analysis, generation probabilities were computed using a VDJ recombination model fitted to out-of-frame rearrangements, and the results were checked against IGoR. Hypergeometric tests were used in a later analysis to score TCR-TCR, TCR-HLA and TCR-CMV co-occurrence, with a repertoire-size bias correction applied to the TCR pairs. To estimate false discovery rates, a later analysis permuted the HLA or CMV assignments 20 times. In a later analysis, co-occurring TCRs were grouped using DBSCAN, with TCRdist sequence similarity added in when clustering inside HLA-allele-positive subsets. For co-occurrence clustering, repertoires with fewer than 30,000 or more than 120,000 public chains were excluded, along with roughly 5 repertoires with anomalous nucleotide sharing. TCRdb re-hosts the immuneACCESS table, in-frame sequences only. Its copies lack some clones; in the studies checked, an unresolved V gene accounts for under half of them, and the cause for the rest is not known. That table gives V, J and clone size, and the DNA gave D and trimming. The sample contains about 120,000 clones, 6.5% to 9.5% of them found a single time. The ten largest clones capture 6% to 7.5% of the sample.

Of note for this clone: Its antigen is not yet known. Within one base of it there is no much larger clone, and no base qualities were kept.

The cohort consisted of 650 to 700 healthy bone marrow donors. At the time of sampling, every cohort member was nominally healthy, though immune exposures that went unrecorded were likely present. The donor was CMV seropositive and belonged to the group of 270 or so seropositive cohort members. A peripheral blood sample was collected from each donor, and TCR beta sequencing was performed on peripheral blood mononuclear cells. Genomic DNA extraction from the blood cell samples was performed with the Qiagen DNeasy Blood Extraction Kit. Summary of the overall study and its limitations: Because HLA typing was missing for some donors at each locus, association tests included only the typed subset. Compared with equally common non-associated chains, HLA-associated TCR beta chains in a later analysis were more clonally expanded and had lower generation probabilities. The cohort was sequenced for TCR beta chains only, and without alpha or paired-chain data the features that could be detected were limited. A later genetic analysis associated a missense DCLRE1C variant with V-gene and J-gene trimming of TCR beta chains, and an independent cohort replicated the association. Some IMGT-functional V segments, including TRBV6-2 and TRBV6-3, could not be distinguished by the 87-base-pair reads and were therefore excluded. An earlier analysis of approximately 540 of the donors showed that most TCR beta V segments appeared in productive rearrangements either about 90% or about 30% of the time, which broadly matched IMGT annotations. CMV serostatus was the only immune exposure information available for the cohort. In vitro tests confirmed that a few of the cytomegalovirus-associated TCR beta chains recognize cytomegalovirus antigens. The authors suggested that the approach could potentially be extended to other disease states and immunological phenotypes. In a later analysis, the rate of TCR association differed among HLA loci, with DRB1 alleles having the most associated TCRs and HLA-C alleles having the fewest. The study gave a list of about 170 TCR beta chains associated with cytomegalovirus. A further reported finding was that TCR beta sequences accurately predicted the HLA-A and HLA-B alleles for most subjects in the first cohort. A later genetic analysis reported fewer N-insertions in productive TCRs among donors in an Asian-associated ancestry cluster than the approximately 700-donor mean. Seventeen rarely observed V segments, including chromosome 9 orphons, were excluded from the earlier analysis of several hundred of the donors because counts were too low. In a later analysis, several top co-occurrence clusters were reported to appear linked to parvovirus B19, influenza, CMV and Epstein-Barr virus. Strong co-occurrence of HLA alleles, especially DR and DQ, made assigning TCR associations to individual alleles difficult. Correlated functional status among segregating V segments might reflect linkage disequilibrium, but an unknown experimental factor could not be ruled out. Presence/absence analyses assumed roughly uniform sequencing depth across donors, an assumption that may not hold. According to a later analysis, most CMV-associated TCR beta chains appeared to be HLA-restricted, and the HLA associations seemed to be driven largely by CMV exposure. The classifier was reported to diagnose cytomegalovirus status with high specificity and sensitivity in both the original cohort and the validation cohort. Specific HLA alleles were associated with around 18,000 TCR beta sequences at a false discovery rate of 0.05 in a later analysis. Across donors, most TCR sequences were observed very rarely, whereas some public TCRs were present in many individuals. A cluster of highly shared sequence variants was judged likely to be a technical artifact of the sequencing pipeline.

Looking up the germline V gene (reference sequence) yields CDR1 MNHEY and CDR2 SMNVEV. V and J lose 5 bases and 1 base, and a span of 20 bases separates them. The CDR3, cysteine through phenylalanine, is 17 amino acids long. Only CDR3 DNA is held: 51 bases, read in frame from base 1. The sample comprised PBMCs. The sequence was collected from a woman aged 40 to 50 in good health and CMV-seropositive. The chain uses TRBV27 and TRBJ1-2; TRBD1 could be the D gene, as 6 bases match. The DNA sequence is TGTGCCAGCAGTCCCGGGGGGGGCCGGAGGGTTAACTATGGCTACACCTTC. Translation gives CASSPGGGRRVNYGYTF.